The 25 T cell receptor beta chains presented below share a single source sample, sequenced in a study of cytomegalovirus exposure and HLA in healthy donors (dated by TCRdb to about 2017). Libraries were made using the immunoSEQ multiplex PCR assay. The multiplex PCR relied on a mix of 60 forward primers for TCR Vbeta segments and 13 reverse primers for TCR Jbeta segments. TCRdb mirrors the immuneACCESS table, restricted to in-frame sequences. Some clones are absent from its copies; in checked studies, under half trace to an unresolved V gene, and the reason for the others is unknown. In all, the sample holds approximately 190,000 clones, and under 90% of those were seen once. About 0.094% of the sample rests with the top ten. The sample consisted of PBMCs. The source of these receptors is a boy between 2 and 10 years old in good health and CMV-seronegative.

The chain uses TRBV9 and TRBJ2-1; 9 bases align to TRBD1. The CDR3 length is 14 residues. Losses at the gene ends were 2 bases for V and 7 bases for J; bases not matched to a gene: 4. Germline-derived CDR1 and CDR2 are SGDLS and YYNGEE. The CDR3: CASSVTGTGNEQFF. DNA of the CDR3: TGTGCCAGCAGCGTGACCGGGACAGGGAATGAGCAGTTCTTC.

This rearrangement joins TRBV6-6 to TRBJ1-6; D possibly corresponds to TRBD1 (5 bases). Germline assignment: CDR1 MNHNY and CDR2 SVGAGI (reference sequence). The CDR3 runs 16 residues. With 2 bases removed from V and 3 bases from J, the gap between germline ends came to 11 bases. This CDR3 is CASSYPPGHYNSPLHF. The CDR3, as DNA: TGTGCCAGCAGTTACCCTCCAGGACACTATAATTCACCCCTCCACTTT.

A single count supports this clone. The CDR3 nucleotides are TGTGCCAGCAGCAAAACAGGGACAGGGGGCGCGTGGAACACTGAAGCTTTCTTT. The encoded protein is CASSKTGTGGAWNTEAFF. The rearrangement joins TRBV9 to TRBJ1-1, with 12 bases that match TRBD1. V dropped 4 bases and J dropped 1; count of bases not matched to a gene: 11. This CDR3 is built from 18 residues. Germline V CDR1 and CDR2: SGDLS, YYNGEE.

This sequence joins TRBV5-1 and TRBJ1-2; 7 nucleotides line up with TRBD1. The CDR3 is 14 amino acids. Losses at the gene ends were 3 bases for V and 2 bases for J; bases not matched to a gene: 4. CDR1 and CDR2 (germline): SGHRS, YFSETQ. In DNA, the CDR3 is TGCGCCAGCAGCTCTCAGGGGGAGAACTATGGCTACACCTTC. This sequence encodes CASSSQGENYGYTF.

The chain uses TRBV2 and TRBJ2-5, with TRBD2 matching over 8 bases. CDR1 and CDR2 from the germline V gene are SNHLY and FYNNEI. Trimming at V came to 7 bases and at J to 5 bases, leaving 3 bases not matched to a gene. CDR3 length: 12 amino acids. CDR3 residues: CASTGGGETQYF. CDR3 coding DNA: TGTGCCAGCACGGGAGGGGGGGAGACCCAGTACTTC.

The chain employs TRBV10-2 and TRBJ2-7; D gene ambiguous. Germline V gene data show CDR1 as WSHSY and CDR2 as SAAADI. This CDR3 comprises 11 residues. V was clipped by 4 bases and J by 3 bases, with 4 bases between them. In DNA, the CDR3 is TGCGCCAGCAGTGCTAGCTACGAGCAGTACTTC. It specifies CASSASYEQYF.

This clone was recorded once. This chain connects TRBV13 to TRBJ2-5; no definite D call. Germline CDR1 is PRHDT and CDR2 is FYEKMQ (reference sequence). V lost 4 bases to trimming and J lost 5 bases, with 5 bases between them. CDR3 size: 11 residues. The CDR3 DNA is TGTGCCAGCAGCTCCGGGGAGACCCAGTACTTC. It yields the protein CASSSGETQYF.

The chain uses TRBV30 and TRBJ1-1; tentatively, D is TRBD1 (5 bases). Germline V gene data show CDR1 as GTSNPN and CDR2 as SVGIG (reference sequence). Trimming shortened V by 2 bases and J by 7 bases, and 8 bases separated the two germline ends. The CDR3 is 11 residues long. CDR3 coding DNA: TGTGCCTGGAGTAGGGGCCTTGAAGCTTTCTTT. Amino acid sequence: CAWSRGLEAFF.

This rearrangement joins TRBV5-1 to TRBJ2-1, with 8 positions matching TRBD2. J lost 7 bases, V lost 4 bases, and 13 bases had no gene match. CDR3 length: 16 residues. Germline V gene data show CDR1 as SGHRS and CDR2 as YFSETQ. CDR3 nucleotides: TGCGCCAGCAGCCCGGGACCGGGACTAGGGGTTAATGAGCAGTTCTTC. Its translation is CASSPGPGLGVNEQFF.

The chain links TRBV7-2 to TRBJ1-2, with 7 bases aligning to TRBD1. V was clipped by 5 bases and J by 6 bases; unmatched bases: 9. The length of the CDR3 is 14 residues. Germline loops: CDR1 SGHTA, CDR2 FQGNSA. This CDR3 is CASSVDRVPDGYTF. The CDR3 bases are TGTGCCAGCAGCGTAGACAGGGTCCCAGATGGCTACACCTTC.

The rearrangement uses TRBV7-9 and TRBJ2-1; maybe TRBD2 (7 bases). The CDR3 spans 15 residues. Trimming stripped 1 base from V and 7 bases from J, with 14 bases between. In germline, CDR1 is SEHNR, CDR2 FQNEAQ (reference sequence). This chain's CDR3 is CASSLVGGPGNEQFF. CDR3 bases: TGTGCCAGCAGCTTAGTGGGGGGGCCCGGGAATGAGCAGTTCTTC.

V gene TRBV4-2 combines with J gene TRBJ2-3, with 13 bases fitting TRBD2. The CDR3 has 18 residues. Germline V gene lookup returns CDR1 LGHNA and CDR2 YNFKEQ. V lost 5 bases and J lost 4; bases outside the gene matches: 12. DNA for the CDR3: TGTGCCAGCAGCTCACACCAGGGACTAGCGGGGATCGCAGATACGCAGTATTTT. Protein product: CASSSHQGLAGIADTQYF.

The chain is built from TRBV20-1 and TRBJ1-2; D not certain. The CDR3 runs to 10 residues. The germline V and J ends were trimmed by 7 bases and 8 bases, with 11 bases remaining between them. Germline V lookup: CDR1 DFQATT, CDR2 SNEGSKA (reference sequence). CDR3: CSVQRMGYTF. Here the CDR3 DNA reads TGCAGTGTCCAGCGCATGGGCTACACCTTC.

The chain links TRBV6-6 to TRBJ2-7, with 7 bases identical to TRBD1. The CDR3 loop spans 14 amino acids. The germline V gene has CDR1 MNHNY and CDR2 SVGAGI (reference sequence). V was pared by 6 bases and J by 3 bases, with 8 bases of the junction left unmatched. This CDR3 reads CASRRKQGYYEQYF. CDR3 DNA sequence: TGTGCCAGCAGGCGTAAACAGGGGTACTACGAGCAGTACTTC.

The chain combines TRBV7-9 with TRBJ1-2; D is perhaps TRBD1 (5 bases). Per the germline V gene, CDR1 is SEHNR and CDR2 is FQNEAQ (reference sequence). V dropped 5 bases and J dropped 1 base, with 11 bases sitting between them. The CDR3 is 14 residues long. CDR3 protein: CASSPDTFNYGYTF. CDR3 DNA sequence: TGTGCCAGCAGCCCGGACACCTTTAACTATGGCTACACCTTC.

This chain joins TRBV6-6 and TRBJ2-2; D gene unclear. Trimming cost V 2 bases and J 7 bases, with 8 bases left between them. The CDR3 contains 13 residues. From germline, CDR1 is MNHNY and CDR2 SVGAGI (reference sequence). CDR3 coding DNA: TGTGCCAGCAGTTACCGACCAGGCGGGGAGCTGTTTTTT. Translated: CASSYRPGGELFF.

This chain connects TRBV6-6 to TRBJ1-1; 9 bases agree with TRBD1. Germline V lookup: CDR1 MNHNY, CDR2 SVGAGI (reference sequence). V lost 8 bases to trimming and J lost 10 bases; unmatched junction nucleotides: 11. There are 13 residues in the CDR3. The CDR3 DNA is TGTGCCAGCTTCACAGGGGGCGAGGTGGGAGCTTTCTTT. Translating it yields CASFTGGEVGAFF.

The V call is TRBV19, the J call TRBJ1-6; weak D call: TRBD1 (6 bases). The germline CDR1 and CDR2 sequences are LNHDA and SQIVND (reference sequence). This CDR3 region has 16 residues. The V end lost 4 bases, the J end lost 7 bases, and 17 bases lay between the germline ends. CDR3 amino acids: CASSKGRGTLNSPLHF. CDR3 coding DNA: TGTGCCAGTAGTAAGGGCAGGGGCACCCTAAATTCACCCCTCCACTTT.

This clone occurred once. The V and J genes are TRBV6-8 and TRBJ1-6, with 8 bases lining up with TRBD1. The CDR3 runs to 14 residues. Losses at the gene ends were 3 bases for V and 10 bases for J; bases not matched to a gene: 5. Germline V CDR1 and CDR2: MNHGY, SAAAGT. Written as DNA, the CDR3 is TGTGCCAGCAGTTATCAGGGGGCAGGATCACCCCTCCACTTT. As protein: CASSYQGAGSPLHF.

The genes are TRBV18 and TRBJ2-2; 8 nucleotides agree with TRBD1. From germline, CDR1 is KGHSH and CDR2 LQKENI. V lost 2 bases and J lost 5; bases outside the gene matches: 4. The CDR3 is made up of 15 amino acids. This CDR3 reads CASSPGRGLTGELFF. The CDR3 coding sequence is TGTGCCAGCTCACCAGGCAGGGGGCTAACCGGGGAGCTGTTTTTT.

The chain employs TRBV11-2 and TRBJ2-1, with D unclear. This CDR3 region has 18 residues. The V end lost 4 bases, the J end lost 0 bases, and 19 bases lay between the germline ends. CDR1 is SGHAT and CDR2 is FQNNGV in the germline V gene. In DNA, the CDR3 is TGTGCCAGCAGCTCTCCAGGTCGAGACGAGTACTCCTACAATGAGCAGTTCTTC. Residues: CASSSPGRDEYSYNEQFF.

J is TRBJ1-2 and V is TRBV4-3, with TRBD1 matching 7 bases. CDR3 size: 14 residues. Germline CDR1 and CDR2: LGHNA and YSLEER. The trim removed 3 bases at V and 6 bases at J, leaving 7 bases unmatched. The DNA for the CDR3 is TGCGCCAGCAGCCATCGACAGGGAAGGGATGGCTACACCTTC. It yields the protein CASSHRQGRDGYTF.

This chain links TRBV4-3 with TRBJ2-1; possible D gene TRBD2, 5 bases. V lost 1 base and J 9 bases, leaving 13 bases between the germline ends. From germline, CDR1 is LGHNA and CDR2 YSLEER. The CDR3 covers 14 residues. As DNA, the CDR3 is TGCGCCAGCAGCCAAGTAGGGTCAGAGGGTGAGCAGTTCTTC. Amino acid sequence: CASSQVGSEGEQFF.

The rearrangement uses TRBV7-8 and TRBJ1-1, with unresolved D. The V end was cut by 5 bases, the J end by 4 bases, with 14 bases between. Germline V gene lookup returns CDR1 SGHVS and CDR2 FQNEAQ. CDR3 length: 14 amino acids. Here the CDR3 reads CASSTVGVGTEAFF. As DNA, the CDR3 is TGTGCCAGCAGCACAGTGGGCGTCGGCACTGAAGCTTTCTTT.

This clone has a handful of counts. The genes are TRBV11-2 and TRBJ1-2; 8 bases are a match to TRBD1. The CDR3 extends over 15 amino acids. Germline V gene lookup returns CDR1 SGHAT and CDR2 FQNNGV. V dropped 0 bases and J dropped 2; count of bases not matched to a gene: 2. The CDR3 DNA reads as TGTGCCAGCAGCTTAGAAACAGGGGGGAACTATGGCTACACCTTC. Amino acid sequence: CASSLETGGNYGYTF.